This T cell receptor (beta chain) was sequenced for a study of cytomegalovirus exposure and HLA in healthy donors (dated by TCRdb to 2016 to 2017). Broadly, across the study: An earlier analysis of approximately 640 of the donors reported 250 to 300 Gb of sequence data and around 120 million unique TCR beta sequences from some 180 million T cells. An early release covering 500 to 750 HLA-typed donors comprised approximately 290 gigabases of sequencing data and some 79 million unique TCR sequences. Among the roughly 400 genotyped donors, approximately 76% belonged to the genetic ancestry cluster associated with self-reported Caucasian donors. The study aimed to test whether signatures of past pathogen exposure could be identified by cataloging public T cell receptors. The study profiled the T cell repertoires of 550 to 700 subjects by immunosequencing and related them to cytomegalovirus serostatus. A separate validation cohort of over a hundred different subjects was used in addition to the roughly 700-subject first cohort. The study combined high-throughput TCR immunosequencing, statistical association of individual TCRs with disease status, and machine learning to predict cytomegalovirus infection status. In a later analysis, previously published TCR beta repertoires from several hundred donors were re-analyzed and high-resolution HLA genotyping was added so that TCR occurrence patterns could be studied. Rather than drawing on any new phenotypic data, the later analysis identified candidate immune exposures from TCR beta sequences and the way those sequences occurred across donors. To decide whether each TCR beta V gene segment behaved as functional or pseudogenic, an earlier analysis of some 600 of the donors relied on high-throughput TCR beta sequencing. Donor age, sex, ethnicity and CMV serostatus were compiled together with the repertoire data. A later genetic analysis took genome-wide SNP genotypes for about 55% of the roughly 700 donors and used that subset as a discovery cohort. All discovery cohort repertoires had been generated on a single sequencing platform. HLA typing included class I and class II loci at four-digit resolution. Typing coverage differed by locus: A, B, C, DRB1 and DQB1 were typed in roughly 629-630 donors, DQA1 in 500 to 550, DPA1 in around 580, and DPB1 in 472. Four or five DR-DQ haplotypes were handled as single units for association and clustering because linkage in the cohort was strong. On average, 235,054 unique TCR beta nucleotide sequences were sequenced per donor among fewer than 500 genotyped donors of the cohort, with roughly a sixth of those sequences being non-productive. The study at large found these results: Compared with the approximately 670-donor mean, donors in an Asian-associated ancestry cluster had fewer N-insertions in productive TCRs, according to a later genetic analysis. An earlier analysis of approximately 540 of the donors showed that most TCR beta V segments appeared in productive rearrangements either about 90% or about 30% of the time, which broadly matched IMGT annotations. Across donors, most TCR sequences were observed very rarely, whereas some public TCRs were present in many individuals. Most CMV-associated TCR beta chains appeared to be HLA-restricted in a later analysis, and the HLA associations seemed to be driven largely by CMV exposure. A later analysis found that HLA-associated TCR beta chains were more clonally expanded and had lower generation probabilities than equally common non-associated chains. Because some donors lacked HLA typing at each locus, the association tests relied only on the typed subset. In a later analysis, the rate of TCR association differed among HLA loci, with DRB1 alleles having the most associated TCRs and HLA-C alleles having the fewest. It was suggested by the authors that the approach could potentially be generalized to other disease states and immunological phenotypes. A further reported finding was that TCR beta sequences accurately predicted the HLA-A and HLA-B alleles for most subjects in the first cohort. A total of some 180 TCR beta chains were listed by the study as associated with cytomegalovirus. Roughly 17 rarely observed V segments, including chromosome 9 orphons, were excluded from the earlier analysis of a few hundred of the donors because counts were too low. For the cohort, immune exposure information was limited to CMV serostatus. When HLA alleles, especially DR and DQ, strongly co-occurred, attributing TCR associations to individual alleles was difficult. Only TCR beta chains were sequenced in this cohort, and the absence of alpha or paired-chain data limited detectable features. A group of highly shared sequence variants was considered likely to be a technical artifact of the sequencing pipeline. A later analysis reported that several top co-occurrence clusters appeared linked to parvovirus B19, influenza, CMV and Epstein-Barr virus. Presence/absence analyses assumed roughly uniform sequencing depth across donors, an assumption that may not hold. At a false discovery rate of 0.05, a later analysis linked 16,951 TCR beta sequences to specific HLA alleles. The classifier was reported to diagnose cytomegalovirus status with high specificity and sensitivity in both the original cohort and the validation cohort. Linkage disequilibrium might explain the correlated functional status among segregating V segments, but an unknown experimental factor could not be excluded. V-gene and J-gene trimming of TCR beta chains was associated with a missense DCLRE1C variant in a later genetic analysis, and the association was replicated in an independent cohort. A few of the identified cytomegalovirus-associated TCR beta chains were confirmed in vitro to be specific for cytomegalovirus antigens.

On this clone: The antigen this receptor binds is unknown. It has no much larger one-base neighbor in the sample; base qualities were not kept.

The cohort consisted of 600 or so healthy bone marrow donors. At the time of sampling, every cohort member was nominally healthy, though immune exposures that went unrecorded were likely present. The donor was CMV seropositive and was included in the group of 270 or so seropositive cohort members. A peripheral blood sample was provided by each donor, and peripheral blood mononuclear cells were used for TCR beta sequencing. The Qiagen DNeasy Blood Extraction Kit was used to extract genomic DNA from the blood cell samples. Receptors were amplified or captured by the immunoSEQ multiplex PCR assay. The multiplex PCR relied on a mix of 60 forward primers for TCR Vbeta segments and 13 reverse primers for TCR Jbeta segments. A multiplex PCR assay on genomic DNA amplified the CDR3 region of rearranged TCR beta genes. On the Illumina HiSeq System, the amplified TCR beta libraries were sequenced as 87-base-pair reads. The source study handled its data this way. A later analysis tallied 75 million to 95 million unique TCR beta chains across the 700 or so repertoires, and some 10 million of those chains were shared by two or more donors. To remove PCR and sequencing errors, raw reads were error-corrected and collapsed into unique sequences using a nearest-neighbor algorithm that merged closely related sequences. To assign V, D and J gene segments, CDR3 sequences were aligned to IMGT reference sequences. For a sequence to be retained, a match of at least six nucleotides to both a V gene segment and a J gene segment was required. A rearrangement was called productive if the CDR3 had no stop codons and remained in frame with V and J, and every other rearrangement was called non-productive. Following IMGT convention, CDR3 was defined as the stretch from the second conserved V-encoded cysteine up to the conserved J-encoded phenylalanine. In an earlier analysis of around 600 of the donors, sequences lacking an unambiguous match to a single V gene segment were excluded. An earlier analysis of several hundred of the donors called V segments functional above 56.7% productive rearrangements and segregating when the between-donor standard deviation exceeded 5%. A statistical classification framework was built for diagnosing cytomegalovirus status from the catalog of TCR beta chain sequences. A later analysis assigned V and J genes by comparing TCR nucleotide sequences with IMGT/GENE-DB human TR gene sequences. In a later analysis, CDR3 sequences and most-parsimonious VDJ recombination scenarios were assigned using the TCRdist pipeline. A later analysis defined each TCR beta chain by its CDR3 amino acid sequence plus V-gene family, and excluded reads lacking a unique V-gene family. A later analysis removed 592 highly shared, low-generation-probability nucleotide sequences to deal with suspected cross-contamination and a sequencing artifact. In a later analysis, a clonal expansion index was calculated for each public chain from normalized within-repertoire ranks of inferred template counts. In a later analysis, generation probabilities were computed using a VDJ recombination model fitted to out-of-frame rearrangements, and the results were checked against IGoR. Hypergeometric tests were used in a later analysis to score TCR-TCR, TCR-HLA and TCR-CMV co-occurrence, with a repertoire-size bias correction applied to the TCR pairs. In a later analysis, false discovery rates were estimated by permuting HLA or CMV assignments 20 times. In a later analysis, co-occurring TCRs were grouped using DBSCAN, with TCRdist sequence similarity added in when clustering inside HLA-allele-positive subsets. Repertoires with fewer than 30,000 or more than 120,000 public chains, plus five repertoires with anomalous nucleotide sharing, were excluded from co-occurrence clustering. TCRdb carries this immuneACCESS record with in-frame sequences only. Its versions omit some clonotypes, under half of them owing to an unresolved V gene in the studies checked, with the rest unexplained. V, J and clone size derive from that table, while D and trimming were established from the DNA sequence. This sample lists 150,000 or so clones; around three quarters were detected once. The top ten clonotypes cover under 2.5% of the sample.

Material for sequencing was PBMCs. The TCR comes from a woman aged 60-75 years in good health and CMV-seropositive.

The CDR3 amino acid sequence is: CASSGNRVIAKNIQYF. The DNA reads as follows: TGTGCCAGCAGTGGGAACAGGGTCATTGCCAAAAACATTCAGTACTTC. The V gene is TRBV2 and the J gene is TRBJ2-4; a weak D assignment points to TRBD1 (6 bases agree). From its cysteine to its phenylalanine, the CDR3 spans 16 amino acids. The retained sequence is limited to the CDR3, 48 bases, with the frame set at the first base. The V and J ends are trimmed by 4 bases and 1 base, leaving 14 bases between them. CDR1 and CDR2 are drawn from the germline V gene: SNHLY, FYNNEI.